The 10 T cell receptor beta chains listed next were all sequenced from one sample in a study of T cells after yellow fever vaccination. From the 5' RACE reads, TCRdb called clonotypes with MiXCR, one entry per CDR3 protein. The profile shows some 300,000 distinct CDR3 sequences, 8.1% of them singletons. The material sequenced was PBMCs, taken roughly 47 days after the first yellow fever vaccination. These receptors all stem from a young man who received the YFV17D yellow fever vaccine.

This clonotype was detected a few times. The V gene is TRBV12-3 or TRBV12-4, the J gene TRBJ1-5, with D tentatively TRBD1 (5 bases). Trimming left V 4 bases short and J 7 bases short, with 17 bases between. This CDR3 has 15 amino acids. CDR3 residues: CASSYGTGRGQPQHF. Written as DNA, the CDR3 is TGTGCCAGCAGTTACGGAACGGGGCGCGGCCAGCCCCAGCATTTT.

The V gene is TRBV20-1, the J gene TRBJ2-5, with D hard to call. This CDR3 contains 16 residues. With 0 bases removed from V and 2 bases from J, the gap between germline ends came to 16 bases. CDR1 and CDR2 from the germline V gene are DFQATT and SNEGSKA (reference sequence). CDR3: CSARDLPGRFQETQYF. The CDR3, as DNA: TGCAGTGCTAGAGATCTGCCCGGCAGGTTTCAAGAGACCCAGTACTTC.

The rearrangement uses TRBV6-2 or TRBV6-3 and TRBJ2-1, with 9 nucleotides matching TRBD2. V shed 8 bases and J 8 bases; nucleotides not matched to a gene: 7. CDR3 length equals 13 residues. Germline V lookup: CDR1 MNHEY, CDR2 SVGEGT. The DNA of the CDR3 is TGTGCCAGCCTACGCGGGGGGGCCTATGAGCAGTTCTTC. The encoded protein is CASLRGGAYEQFF.

This clonotype was seen more than once but under ten times. The V and J genes are TRBV7-9 and TRBJ2-1; 8 positions agree with TRBD1. This CDR3 has 15 amino acids. V was pared by 5 bases and J by 3 bases, with 6 bases of the junction left unmatched. The germline CDR1 and CDR2 sequences are SEHNR and FQNEAQ (reference sequence). Written as DNA, the CDR3 is TGTGCCAGCAGCGACCGACAGGGGCTCTACAATGAGCAGTTCTTC. This gives the protein CASSDRQGLYNEQFF.

J is TRBJ1-6 and V is TRBV9; D is perhaps TRBD1 (5 bases). CDR1 is SGDLS and CDR2 is YYNGEE in the germline V gene. This CDR3 has 14 amino acids. Trimming cost V 2 bases and J 4 bases, with 7 bases left between them. CDR3 in DNA: TGTGCCAGCAGCGTCAGGGAGTATAATTCACCCCTCCACTTT. Protein product: CASSVREYNSPLHF.

This clonotype was seen at least ten times. J is TRBJ2-5 and V is TRBV7-2; perhaps TRBD1 as D (6 bases). Trimming removed 5 bases from V and 7 bases from J, with 17 bases in between. The CDR3 has 14 amino acids. Germline V CDR1 and CDR2: SGHTA, FQGNSA. CDR3 amino acids: CASSPGVPRGTQYF. CDR3 sequence (DNA): TGTGCCAGCAGCCCAGGGGTCCCTCGGGGGACCCAGTACTTC.

The chain combines TRBV5-1 with TRBJ1-1; 7 bases are a match to TRBD1. Germline loops: CDR1 SGHRS, CDR2 YFSETQ. This CDR3 region has 15 residues. J gave up 1 base and V 5 bases, and 8 bases lay outside the gene matches. DNA of the CDR3: TGCGCCAGCAGTATCTCCGGGACAGAGAACACTGAAGCTTTCTTT. Translating it yields CASSISGTENTEAFF.

CDR3 DNA sequence: TGCGCCAGCAGCTTGGTACCAGACAGACAGGGGCAGTTCTTC. Amino acids: CASSLVPDRQGQFF. The V and J genes are TRBV5-1 and TRBJ2-1, with 7 bases that match TRBD1. Germline values: CDR1 SGHRS, CDR2 YFSETQ. This CDR3 contains 14 residues. The ends lost 0 bases at V and 12 bases at J; junction bases unmatched: 9.

This chain connects TRBV7-2 to TRBJ1-1, with 8 positions matching TRBD1. The J segment lost 6 bases and the V segment lost 5 bases, leaving 8 bases of the junction unmatched. CDR3 length: 14 residues. Germline V CDR1 and CDR2: SGHTA, FQGNSA. The CDR3 reads CASSPNGQGAEAFF. The CDR3 nucleotides read TGTGCCAGCAGCCCGAACGGACAGGGCGCTGAAGCTTTCTTT.

V and J are TRBV6-2 or TRBV6-3 and TRBJ2-7, with D tentatively TRBD1 (6 bases). CDR1 and CDR2 (germline): MNHEY, SVGEGT. The CDR3 has 16 residues. Trimming cost V 4 bases and J 6 bases, with 22 bases left between them. CDR3 DNA sequence: TGTGCCAGCAGTTCCGGGACAACCGCCAACCGGGGCGAGCAGTACTTC. Its translation is CASSSGTTANRGEQYF.